This T cell receptor (beta chain) was sequenced for a study of early T cells in non-severe SARS-CoV-2 infection. Looking at the study overall: Sequencing targeted bulk RNA from unsorted whole blood, leaving chains unpaired.

cDNA molecules, individually, were tagged with unique molecular identifiers. TCRdb independently ran MiXCR on the 5' RACE reads; one entry per CDR3 protein. Seen here are roughly 63,000 distinct CDR3 sequences, approximately 12% observed once, and the top ten hold about 4.7%. In the case of this clonotype: Its antigen is unknown.

General study findings and limits: Matches to VDJdb favored anti-spike CD8 responses and missed private and CD4 specificities.

V shed 4 bases, J shed 4 bases, and the junction held 9 bases outside the gene matches. The CDR3 runs 14 residues. The V gene's germline CDR1 is SQVTM and CDR2 ANQGSEA. The chain joins TRBV29-1 to TRBJ1-2; 7 nucleotides agree with TRBD1. The specimen sequenced was whole blood. This clonotype originated in an adult who was a healthcare worker with PCR-confirmed SARS-CoV-2 infection or an uninfected control (not recorded which). The CDR3 bases are TGCAGCGTTGCAACCCAGGGGGGCGCCTATGGCTACACCTTC. As protein: CSVATQGGAYGYTF.